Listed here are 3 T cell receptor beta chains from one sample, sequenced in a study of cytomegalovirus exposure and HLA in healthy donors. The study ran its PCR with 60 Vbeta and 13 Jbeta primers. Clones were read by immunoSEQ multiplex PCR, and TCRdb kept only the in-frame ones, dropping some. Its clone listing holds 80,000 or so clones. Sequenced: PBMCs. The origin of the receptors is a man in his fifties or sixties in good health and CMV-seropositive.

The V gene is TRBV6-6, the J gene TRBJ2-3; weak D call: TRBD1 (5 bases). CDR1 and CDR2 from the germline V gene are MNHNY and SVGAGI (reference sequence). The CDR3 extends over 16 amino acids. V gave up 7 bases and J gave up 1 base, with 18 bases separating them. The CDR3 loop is CASIPEWGGGTDTQYF. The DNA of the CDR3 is TGTGCCAGCATCCCCGAGTGGGGCGGCGGCACAGATACGCAGTATTTT.

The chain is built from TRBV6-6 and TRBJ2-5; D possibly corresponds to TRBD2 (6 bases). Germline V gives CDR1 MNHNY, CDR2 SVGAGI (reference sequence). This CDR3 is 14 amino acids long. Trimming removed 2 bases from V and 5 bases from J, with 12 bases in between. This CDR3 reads CASSYPRGRETQYF. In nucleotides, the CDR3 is TGTGCCAGCAGTTACCCCCGGGGGAGGGAGACCCAGTACTTC.

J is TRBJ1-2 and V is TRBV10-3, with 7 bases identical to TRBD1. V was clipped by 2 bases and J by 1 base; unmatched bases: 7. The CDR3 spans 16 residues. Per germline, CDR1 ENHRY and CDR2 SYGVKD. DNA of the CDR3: TGTGCCATCAGTGAGAGGAAACAGGGGATTAACTATGGCTACACCTTC. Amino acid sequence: CAISERKQGINYGYTF.